This T cell receptor (beta chain) derives from a study of T-cell memory formation after mild COVID-19. On the study more broadly: Largely donor-specific TCR clusters were found. General study findings and limits: Researchers report contracting CD4+ clones mostly in CM and EM, with CD8+ clones in EMRA. Pre-infection memory already had some responding clones, implying cross-reactive memory joined.

V lost 4 bases, J lost 0 bases, and 6 bases stayed unmatched. Looked up from germline, CDR1 is MGHRA and CDR2 is YSYEKL. This CDR3 region has 17 residues. Constant-segment primers and 5'RACE yielded cDNA libraries for TCR alpha and TCR beta, each carrying sample barcodes and UMIs. TCRdb re-called the 5' RACE reads with MiXCR, one entry per CDR3 protein. The sample records 190,000 or so distinct CDR3 sequences, about 22% being singletons. This clonotype was found a few times. Its matching antigen is unknown. The TCR was taken from an adult woman who had mild COVID-19 (a few samples of this study predate the infection). Cell type and time point are not known. Sequencing input: PBMCs or a T cell subset sorted from them (not recorded which). The chain recombines TRBV4-1 with TRBJ2-6, with 7 bases aligning to TRBD1. The CDR3 spells CASSLQGKSSGANVLTF. The CDR3 DNA follows: TGCGCCAGCAGCCTACAGGGGAAGTCCTCTGGGGCCAACGTCCTGACTTTC.